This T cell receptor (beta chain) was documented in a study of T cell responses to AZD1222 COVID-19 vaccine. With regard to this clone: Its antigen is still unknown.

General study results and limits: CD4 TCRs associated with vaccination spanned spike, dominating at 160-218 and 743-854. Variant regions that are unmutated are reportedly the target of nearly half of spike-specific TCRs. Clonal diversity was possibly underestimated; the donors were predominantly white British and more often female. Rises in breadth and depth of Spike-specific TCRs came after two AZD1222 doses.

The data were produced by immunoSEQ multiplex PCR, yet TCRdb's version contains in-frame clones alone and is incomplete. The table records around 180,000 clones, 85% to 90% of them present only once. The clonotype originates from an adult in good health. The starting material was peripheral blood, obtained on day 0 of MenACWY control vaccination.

CDR3 in amino acids: CASSLLRGNQPQHF. CDR3 coding DNA: TGTGCCAGCAGTTTATTACGGGGCAATCAGCCCCAGCATTTT. The V call is TRBV27, the J call TRBJ1-5, with unresolved D. There are 14 residues in the CDR3. Germline V gene sequence: CDR1 MNHEY, CDR2 SMNVEV (reference sequence). V shed 1 base and J shed 2 bases, with 6 bases lying between them.